The 15 T cell receptor beta chains given below trace back to one sample, sequenced in a study of T cells after yellow fever vaccination. Using its own MiXCR run on the 5' RACE reads, TCRdb lists one record per CDR3 protein. The sample includes 300,000 to 350,000 distinct CDR3 sequences, 8% to 9.5% of them seen just once. The starting material was PBMCs, obtained about 41 days after the first yellow fever vaccination. The source is a man in his late teens or twenties who received the YFV17D yellow fever vaccine.

The chain couples TRBV7-2 to TRBJ2-3; weak D call: TRBD2 (6 bases). The CDR3 is made up of 13 amino acids. Germline V gene lookup returns CDR1 SGHTA and CDR2 FQGNSA. V shed 4 bases and J shed 5 bases, with 10 bases lying between them. The CDR3: CASSSTGGDTQYF. The CDR3 DNA sequence: TGTGCCAGCAGCTCCACCGGGGGAGATACGCAGTATTTT.

The chain combines TRBV20-1 with TRBJ2-7; 7 nucleotides match TRBD1. V shed 0 bases, J shed 5 bases, and the junction held 4 bases outside the gene matches. CDR1 is DFQATT and CDR2 is SNEGSKA in the germline V gene (reference sequence). This CDR3 has 13 amino acids. CDR3 in DNA: TGCAGTGCTAGAGATGGGACAGTCCACGAGCAGTACTTC. It encodes CSARDGTVHEQYF.

The sample holds a few counts of this clonotype. This chain uses TRBV7-6 with TRBJ2-5; a weak D match, TRBD2 (5 bases). The V end was cut by 5 bases, the J end by 10 bases, with 14 bases between. Germline V gene sequence: CDR1 SGHVS, CDR2 FNYEAQ. The CDR3 runs to 12 residues. In nucleotides, the CDR3 is TGTGCCAGCAGCCCCCCAGCCGAGGGCCAGTACTTC. It specifies CASSPPAEGQYF.

This clonotype turned up a few times. The chain links TRBV21-1 to TRBJ2-1; TRBD1 reflects the table's D call only, with no check against the DNA. TRBV21-1 is classified as a pseudogene. The CDR3 covers 19 residues. The CDR3 DNA reads TGTGCCAGCACCTTAAGTGGGACAGGGACTAGCCATTCCTACAATGAGCAGTTCTTC. Translated: CASTLSGTGTSHSYNEQFF.

Only a few counts were recorded for this clonotype. The chain has TRBV19 and TRBJ1-4; 7 bases agree with TRBD1. V gave up 4 bases and J gave up 4 bases; unmatched junction bases: 6. This CDR3 is built from 15 residues. Per the germline V gene, CDR1 is LNHDA and CDR2 is SQIVND (reference sequence). In DNA, the CDR3 is TGTGCCAGTAGTAAGACAGGGATCTTTAATGAAAAACTGTTTTTT. Amino acid sequence: CASSKTGIFNEKLFF.

The chain combines TRBV15 with TRBJ1-5; tentative D call: TRBD1 (6 bases). The CDR3 is 20 residues long. In germline, CDR1 is LNHNV, CDR2 YYDKDF (reference sequence). V lost 6 bases and J lost 16, with 43 bases in between. CDR3 amino acids: CATSTPYRQAPRRHRRRSHF. CDR3 nucleotide sequence: TGTGCCACCAGTACCCCGTATAGACAGGCCCCCCGGAGACACCGGAGAAGGAGTCATTTT.

CDR3 coding DNA: TGCGCCAGCAGCTTTGAGGATGAGCAGTTCTTC. Amino acids: CASSFEDEQFF. This rearrangement joins TRBV5-1 to TRBJ2-1, with unresolved D. Germline assignment: CDR1 SGHRS and CDR2 YFSETQ. This CDR3 comprises 11 residues. Trimming removed 2 bases from V and 8 bases from J, with 5 bases in between.

In its sample, this clonotype was seen a few times. This chain uses TRBV5-6 with TRBJ1-1; D unclear. V was clipped by 0 bases and J by 7 bases, with 7 bases between them. Germline CDR1 is SGHDT and CDR2 is YYEEEE. There are 12 residues in the CDR3. The CDR3 sequence: CASSLVGFEAFF. In DNA, the CDR3 is TGTGCCAGCAGCTTGGTGGGTTTTGAAGCTTTCTTT.

The CDR3 loop is CASSLVPRSYNSPLHF. The CDR3 nucleotides are TGTGCCAGCAGCTTAGTCCCACGGTCATATAATTCACCCCTCCACTTT. The chain recombines TRBV11-2 with TRBJ1-6; D is ambiguous. Trimming took off 1 base at V and 4 bases at J, with 11 bases between the two ends. The V gene's germline CDR1 is SGHAT and CDR2 FQNNGV. The CDR3 runs to 16 residues.

This clonotype showed up just a few times. The chain couples TRBV5-5 to TRBJ2-3; D is perhaps TRBD2 (5 bases). V shed 3 bases and J shed 4 bases, with 12 bases lying between them. The CDR3 is made up of 14 amino acids. The germline CDR1 and CDR2 sequences are SGHKS and YYEKEE (reference sequence). The CDR3 region is CASSYGLSADTQYF. The CDR3 DNA sequence: TGTGCCAGCAGCTACGGACTGTCGGCAGATACGCAGTATTTT.

This clonotype was found many times. The chain couples TRBV14 to TRBJ1-1; D is undetermined. Between the trimmed V and J ends, which lost 6 bases and 3 bases, there was a span of 11 bases. This CDR3 is 13 amino acids long. Germline CDR1 SGHDN, CDR2 FVKESK. DNA of the CDR3: TGTGCCAGCAGTAACACCGGGCACACTGAAGCTTTCTTT. Its protein is CASSNTGHTEAFF.

This clonotype was counted only a few times. V and J are TRBV5-1 and TRBJ1-1; D unresolved. The CDR3 has 18 amino acids. Germline V lookup: CDR1 SGHRS, CDR2 YFSETQ. V was trimmed by 0 bases and J by 0 bases, leaving 18 bases between them. CDR3 region: CASSLDEVPTFMNTEAFF. The CDR3 DNA reads TGCGCCAGCAGCTTGGATGAGGTCCCGACCTTCATGAACACTGAAGCTTTCTTT.

This clonotype was detected a few times. This chain joins TRBV6-1 and TRBJ1-1; 8 bases are a match to TRBD1. Germline CDR1 reads MNHNS; CDR2 reads SASEGT. The junction had 11 bases not matched to a gene; V was cut back by 6 bases and J by 8 bases. This CDR3 region has 14 residues. This CDR3 reads CASSRHSGTGEAFF. DNA of the CDR3: TGTGCCAGCAGCCGTCACTCCGGGACAGGCGAAGCTTTCTTT.

The genes are TRBV6-5 and TRBJ2-1; tentative D call: TRBD1 (6 bases). V gave up 2 bases and J gave up 5 bases, with 13 bases separating them. This CDR3 comprises 15 residues. The germline V gene encodes CDR1 MNHEY and CDR2 SVGAGI. CDR3 residues: CASSYAGVGDNEQFF. The CDR3 nucleotides are TGTGCCAGCAGTTACGCAGGGGTAGGTGACAATGAGCAGTTCTTC.

This clonotype has just a few counts. V is TRBV3-1 and J is TRBJ2-1; maybe TRBD2 (6 bases). Germline-derived CDR1 and CDR2 are LGHDT and YNNKEL (reference sequence). There are 17 residues in the CDR3. The ends were cut back, 0 bases at V and 3 bases at J, with 15 bases in the middle. The CDR3 reads CASSQDPLASRYNEQFF. CDR3 nucleotide sequence: TGTGCCAGCAGCCAAGACCCACTAGCTTCCCGCTACAATGAGCAGTTCTTC.